These 5 T cell receptor beta chains originate from one sample sequenced in a study of CD8+CD57+ T cells in acquired aplastic anemia. The study profiled TCR beta VDJ and CDR3 using genomic DNA as template. MiXCR, run by TCRdb on the reads, gives a single entry per CDR3 protein. The repertoire holds hundreds of thousands of distinct CDR3 sequences, approximately 33% seen once, with 0.7% to 1% in the top ten. Patients sequenced had flow cytometry evidence of CD8+CD57+ cell expansion. Specimen: sorted CD4+, CD8+, or CD8+CD57+ T cells (not recorded which) from PBMCs. All receptors derive from a human donor with aplastic anemia.

For the CDR3, the DNA is TGCAGTGCTAGAGAAGGAGGTTTGGGGGGATTAACTAATGAAAAACTGTTTTTT. Its protein product is CSAREGGLGGLTNEKLFF. The genes are TRBV20-1 and TRBJ1-4; the D gene is possibly TRBD1 (5 bases). Germline lookup yields CDR1 DFQATT and CDR2 SNEGSKA (reference sequence). Trimming removed 0 bases from V and 1 base from J, with 18 bases in between. This CDR3 has 18 residues.

This sequence joins TRBV7-2 and TRBJ1-2; 12 positions agree with TRBD1. With V trimmed by 6 bases and J by 6 bases, 5 bases remained unmatched. CDR3 length: 14 residues. CDR1 is SGHTA and CDR2 is FQGNSA in the germline V gene. CDR3 in amino acids: CASRWDRGRDGYTF. For the CDR3, the DNA is TGTGCCAGCAGGTGGGACAGGGGGCGAGATGGCTACACCTTC.

This clonotype was counted many times. The rearrangement joins TRBV19 to TRBJ2-3; unclear D gene. Germline CDR1 reads LNHDA; CDR2 reads SQIVND (reference sequence). The V end lost 5 bases, the J end lost 4 bases, and 10 bases lay between the germline ends. CDR3 size: 13 residues. The CDR3 DNA sequence: TGTGCCAGTAGTCTTATCTTCGCAGATACGCAGTATTTT. Residues: CASSLIFADTQYF.

There are many counts of this clonotype. DNA of the CDR3: TGTGCCACCAGCAGAGAGCTAAGCGGGGGGGCCAAAGAGACCCAGTACTTC. This sequence encodes CATSRELSGGAKETQYF. The chain is built from TRBV15 and TRBJ2-5, with TRBD2 matching over 10 bases. The trim removed 0 bases at V and 3 bases at J, leaving 7 bases unmatched. This CDR3 contains 17 residues. In germline, CDR1 is LNHNV, CDR2 YYDKDF (reference sequence).

In regard to this clonotype: At one end, the junction sequence differs from germline, possibly due to a read error. The chain carries TRBV5-8 and TRBJ2-4; tentatively, D is TRBD1 (6 bases). This CDR3 spans 13 amino acids. Germline CDR1 is SGHTS and CDR2 is YDEGEE. The CDR3 loop reads CASSVGQKSIQYF. The CDR3, as DNA: TGTGCCAGCAGCGTCGGACAGAAAAGCATTCAGTACTTC.